This T cell receptor (beta chain) originates from a study of blood T cell repertoires in COVID-19. Study-level background: Italy, Spain and the United States were the sources of the convalescent and acute COVID-19 samples. Nucleic acid was either cDNA or gDNA, and it came from T cells, B-cell-depleted T cells, or PBMCs.

The germline gives CDR1 MDHEN, CDR2 SYDVKM. The CDR3 spans 14 residues. The V end was cut by 5 bases, the J end by 2 bases, with 9 bases between. Original methodology: Using reference gene primer amplification, nucleated cell counts were estimated. TCRdb's copy holds only in-frame clones and misses some; the assay was immunoSEQ multiplex PCR. V, J and clone size reflect that table, while D and trimming were determined from the DNA. The table records 220,000 or so clones, 60% to 85% of them present only once. This TCR was sampled from an older woman with acute or convalescent COVID-19. The chain has TRBV28 and TRBJ1-4; maybe TRBD1 (6 bases). The material sequenced was peripheral blood. CDR3 amino acids: CASSGGATNEKLFF. DNA for the CDR3: TGTGCCAGCAGTGGGGGCGCCACTAATGAAAAACTGTTTTTT.